The entry below gives a single T cell receptor beta chain sequence along with its context. What it recognizes is unknown. These data come from a study of shared clonotypes between healthy human individuals. Study as a whole: Per donor, three plates held CD4 naive cells, three held CD4 memory, two held CD8 naive and one held CD8 memory.

Study-level points and caveats: The study's rarefaction showed incomplete sorted-subset sequencing despite large depth. It was observed that 4% to 6% of naive CD4 clonotypes were shared across a handful of donors.

Libraries were prepared by immunoSEQ multiplex PCR; TCRdb keeps only in-frame clonotypes and omits some of them. The table has about 1.1 million clones, approximately 80% seen once. The CDR3 runs to 15 residues. V shed 2 bases and J 4 bases; nucleotides not matched to a gene: 5. Germline assignment: CDR1 SGHTA and CDR2 FQGTGA. This chain uses TRBV7-3 with TRBJ1-5, with TRBD1 matching over 7 bases. This sequence was found in a young man in good health. Some clones in this sample may be carry-over from other donors' samples. Sample: memory CD4+ T cells from PBMCs. Subset of the sample: CD45RA-negative fraction. The CDR3 DNA reads as TGTGCCAGCAGCTTAGGGACAGCGGAAAATCAGCCCCAGCATTTT. Amino acids: CASSLGTAENQPQHF. Drawing the rest from reference TRBV7-3 and TRBJ1-5, the complete variable domain is GAGVSQTPSNKVTEKGKYVELRCDPISGHTALYWYRQSLGQGPEFLIYFQGTGAADDSGLPNDRFFAVRPEGSVSTLKIQRTERGDSAVYLCASSLGTAENQPQHFGDGTRLSIL.